The TCR beta chain described here comes from a study of prognosis after radiotherapy for stage I lung cancer. Across the study: All non-small cell lung cancer patients were considered medically inoperable. The approximately 13 male and roughly six female patients were aged about 50 to 90, median roughly 68 years.

This clonotype was recorded many times. Using two-round multiplex PCR, the authors amplified TCR beta CDR3 from genomic DNA. Round-one PCR had primers specific to each TRBV and TRBJ gene. There were universal primers used in the second PCR round. One entry per CDR3 protein, called by TCRdb with MiXCR from the multiplex PCR reads. The sample yields approximately 30,000 distinct CDR3 sequences, about 32% seen once. The V segment lost 3 bases and the J segment 10 bases; nucleotides outside the gene matches: 3. The length of the CDR3 is 12 residues. Germline-derived CDR1 and CDR2 are MNHNS and SASEGT. The sample in question was PBMCs, obtained before or after stereotactic body radiation therapy (not recorded which). The chain is built from TRBV6-1 and TRBJ2-3, with TRBD1 matching 8 bases. The TCR sequence derives from a donor aged 50 or older with non-small cell lung cancer. The CDR3 loop is CASSDQGAAQYF. The CDR3 region has the DNA TGTGCCAGCAGTGACCAGGGGGCCGCGCAGTATTTT.